This T cell receptor beta chain was captured in a study of cytomegalovirus exposure and HLA in healthy donors. Study-level findings and limits: It was confirmed in vitro that three of the CMV-associated chains were specific for CMV antigens. Later analysis identified a missense DCLRE1C variant that was linked to TCR beta V- and J-gene trimming. Rare TCR sequences predominated, though certain public TCRs were found in many donors.

J gave up 0 bases and V 7 bases, and 11 bases lay outside the gene matches. CDR1 and CDR2 from the germline V gene are MDHEN and SYDVKM. CDR3 length: 17 amino acids. A word on this clone: Its cognate antigen is unknown.

PCR was performed using 60 Vbeta and 13 Jbeta primers. Libraries were prepared by immunoSEQ multiplex PCR; TCRdb keeps only in-frame clonotypes and omits some of them. The sample includes 150,000 to 200,000 clones, around 84% of them seen just once. The receptor's source is a woman between 18 and 29 years old in good health and CMV-seronegative. This rearrangement joins TRBV28 to TRBJ1-5; 8 bases agree with TRBD1. Sequenced input: PBMCs. Written as DNA, the CDR3 is TGTGCCAGCAAGGAGGCAGGGGGCATCTATAGCAATCAGCCCCAGCATTTT. Translating it yields CASKEAGGIYSNQPQHF.